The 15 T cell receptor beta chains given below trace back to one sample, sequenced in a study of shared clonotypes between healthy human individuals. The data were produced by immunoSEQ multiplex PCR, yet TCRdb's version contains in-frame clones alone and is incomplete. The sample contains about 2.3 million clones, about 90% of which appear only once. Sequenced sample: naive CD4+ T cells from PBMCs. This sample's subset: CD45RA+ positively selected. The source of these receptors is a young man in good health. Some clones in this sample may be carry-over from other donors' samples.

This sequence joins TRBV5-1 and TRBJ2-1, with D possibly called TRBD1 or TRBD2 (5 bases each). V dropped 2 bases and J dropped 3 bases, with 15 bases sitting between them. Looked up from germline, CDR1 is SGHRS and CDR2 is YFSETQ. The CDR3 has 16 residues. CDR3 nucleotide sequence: TGCGCCAGCAGCTTTGTCCGGGACCTTAACTACAATGAGCAGTTCTTC. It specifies CASSFVRDLNYNEQFF.

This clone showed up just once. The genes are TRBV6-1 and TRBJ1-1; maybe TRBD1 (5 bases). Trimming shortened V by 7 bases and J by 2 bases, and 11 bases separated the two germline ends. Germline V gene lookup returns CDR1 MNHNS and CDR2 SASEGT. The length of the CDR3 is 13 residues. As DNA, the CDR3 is TGTGCCAGCATGGGGACTTCCAACACTGAAGCTTTCTTT. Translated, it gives CASMGTSNTEAFF.

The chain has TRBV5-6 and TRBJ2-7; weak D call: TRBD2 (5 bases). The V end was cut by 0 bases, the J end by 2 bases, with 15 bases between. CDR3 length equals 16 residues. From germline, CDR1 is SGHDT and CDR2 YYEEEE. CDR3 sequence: CASSLEGRGLPYEQYF. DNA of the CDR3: TGTGCCAGCAGCTTGGAAGGGCGCGGGCTTCCCTACGAGCAGTACTTC. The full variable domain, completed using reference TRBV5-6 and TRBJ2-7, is DAGVTQSPTHLIKTRGQQVTLRCSPKSGHDTVSWYQQALGQGPQFIFQYYEEEERQRGNFPDRFSGHQFPNYSSELNVNALLLGDSALYLCASSLEGRGLPYEQYFGPGTRLTVT.

CDR3 in DNA: TGTGCCAGCAGCGTAGAGGCTCACCCCCAGAAGGGAAAACTGTTTTTT. Translation: CASSVEAHPQKGKLFF. The rearrangement joins TRBV9 to TRBJ1-4; the D is unclear. Germline CDR1 reads SGDLS; CDR2 reads YYNGEE. This CDR3 comprises 16 residues. The ends were cut back, 0 bases at V and 10 bases at J, with 19 bases in the middle.

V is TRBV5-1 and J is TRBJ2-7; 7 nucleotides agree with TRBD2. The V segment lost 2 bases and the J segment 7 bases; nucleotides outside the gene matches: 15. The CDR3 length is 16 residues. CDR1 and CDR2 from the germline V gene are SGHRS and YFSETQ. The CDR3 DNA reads TGCGCCAGCAGCTTAAGGACTAGGAGGGACCTCGATGAGCAGTACTTC. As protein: CASSLRTRRDLDEQYF. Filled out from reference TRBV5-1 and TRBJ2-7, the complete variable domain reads KAGVTQTPRYLIKTRGQQVTLSCSPISGHRSVSWYQQTPGQGLQFLFEYFSETQRNKGNFPGRFSGRQFSNSRSEMNVSTLELGDSALYLCASSLRTRRDLDEQYFGPGTRLTVT.

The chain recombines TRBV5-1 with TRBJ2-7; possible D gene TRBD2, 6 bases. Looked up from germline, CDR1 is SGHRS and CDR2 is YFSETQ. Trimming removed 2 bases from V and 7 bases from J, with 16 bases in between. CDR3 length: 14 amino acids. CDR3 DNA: TGCGCCAGCAGCTTACCGGGACTCCCTAGGGAGCAGTACTTC. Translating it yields CASSLPGLPREQYF.

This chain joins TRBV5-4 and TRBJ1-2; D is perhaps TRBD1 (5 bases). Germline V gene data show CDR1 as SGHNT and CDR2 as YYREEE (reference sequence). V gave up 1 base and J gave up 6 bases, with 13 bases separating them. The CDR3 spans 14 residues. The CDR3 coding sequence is TGTGCCAGCAGCTTGATAGGGACCCAACATGGCTACACCTTC. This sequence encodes CASSLIGTQHGYTF.

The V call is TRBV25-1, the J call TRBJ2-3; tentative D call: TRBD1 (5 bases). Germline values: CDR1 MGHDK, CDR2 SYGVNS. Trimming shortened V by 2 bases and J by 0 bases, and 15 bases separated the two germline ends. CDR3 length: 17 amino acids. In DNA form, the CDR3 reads TGTGCCAGCAGTGAAAGAGGATGGGGCCGGAGCACAGATACGCAGTATTTT. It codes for CASSERGWGRSTDTQYF.

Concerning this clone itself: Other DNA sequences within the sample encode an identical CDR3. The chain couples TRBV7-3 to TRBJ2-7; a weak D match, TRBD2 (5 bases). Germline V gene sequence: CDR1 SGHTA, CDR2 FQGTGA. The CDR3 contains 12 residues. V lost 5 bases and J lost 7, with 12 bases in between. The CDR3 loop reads CASSPSSGEQYF. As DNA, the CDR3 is TGTGCCAGCAGCCCGTCTTCGGGGGAGCAGTACTTC.

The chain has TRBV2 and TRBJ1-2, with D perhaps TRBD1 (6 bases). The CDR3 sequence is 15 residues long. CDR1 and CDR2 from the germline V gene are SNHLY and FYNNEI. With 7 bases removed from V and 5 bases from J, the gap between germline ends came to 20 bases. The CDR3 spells CASTSDSLKAYGYTF. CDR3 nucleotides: TGTGCCAGCACCTCGGACAGCCTTAAAGCTTATGGCTACACCTTC.

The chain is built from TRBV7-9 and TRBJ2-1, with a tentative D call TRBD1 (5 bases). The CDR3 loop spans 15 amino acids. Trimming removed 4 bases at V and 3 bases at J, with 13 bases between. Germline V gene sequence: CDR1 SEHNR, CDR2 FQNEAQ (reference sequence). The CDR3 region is CASSSLRVLYNEQFF. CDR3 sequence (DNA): TGTGCCAGCAGCTCGCTCAGGGTCCTCTACAATGAGCAGTTCTTC.

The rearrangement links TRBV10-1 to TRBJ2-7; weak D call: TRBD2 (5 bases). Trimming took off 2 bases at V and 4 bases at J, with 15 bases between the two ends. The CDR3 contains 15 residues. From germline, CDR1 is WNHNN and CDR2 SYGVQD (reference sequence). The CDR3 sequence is CASSEASAGLYEQYF. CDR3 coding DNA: TGCGCCAGCAGTGAGGCGTCGGCGGGTTTATACGAGCAGTACTTC.

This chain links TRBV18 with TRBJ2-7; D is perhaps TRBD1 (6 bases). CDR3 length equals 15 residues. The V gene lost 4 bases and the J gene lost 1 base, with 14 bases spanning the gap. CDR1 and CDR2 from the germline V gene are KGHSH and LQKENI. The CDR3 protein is CASSQKQGWSYEQYF. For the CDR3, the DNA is TGTGCCAGCTCACAAAAACAGGGTTGGTCCTACGAGCAGTACTTC.

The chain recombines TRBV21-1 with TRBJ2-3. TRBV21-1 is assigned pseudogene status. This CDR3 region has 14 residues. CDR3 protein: CASSKALTTDTQYF. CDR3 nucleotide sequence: TGTGCCAGCAGCAAGGCTTTGACCACAGATACGCAGTATTTT.

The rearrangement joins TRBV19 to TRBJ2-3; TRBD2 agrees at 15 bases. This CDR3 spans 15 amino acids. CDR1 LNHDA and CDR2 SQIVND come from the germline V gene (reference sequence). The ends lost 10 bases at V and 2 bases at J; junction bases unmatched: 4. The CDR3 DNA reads TGTGCCACTGGACTAGCGGGAGGGGTCACAGATACGCAGTATTTT. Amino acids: CATGLAGGVTDTQYF.